Listed below are T cell receptor beta chains from one sample, sequenced in a study of cytomegalovirus exposure and HLA in healthy donors. The protocol was immunoSEQ multiplex PCR, while the TCRdb copy is restricted to in-frame clones and leaves out a portion. The sample lists some 200,000 clones, over 75% occurring once. Sequencing was carried out using PBMCs. The source of these receptors is a girl aged 2-15 years in good health and CMV-seronegative. The CDR3 runs from the conserved cysteine through the conserved F or W. The order of the fields is D gene, J gene, clone size, V gene, CDR3 DNA, CDR3 protein. A D gene is named only where the DNA matches it firmly. The size field is filled for only some rows; it gives once, few, many or a size class.

D gene: TRBD2
J gene: TRBJ2-1
clone size: -
V gene: TRBV4-1
CDR3 DNA: TGCGCCAGCGCTTCCGGGACTAGCGGGAGGTTGTTCTTC
CDR3 protein: CASASGTSGRLFF

D gene: -
J gene: TRBJ2-1
clone size: -
V gene: TRBV5-1
CDR3 DNA: TGCGCCAGTAGTGTCCGGGACTTGTCCAATGAGCAGTTCTTC
CDR3 protein: CASSVRDLSNEQFF

D gene: -
J gene: TRBJ1-1
clone size: few
V gene: TRBV4-1
CDR3 DNA: TGCGCCAGCAGCCAAGAACAGGACTATGAAGCTTTCTTT
CDR3 protein: CASSQEQDYEAFF

D gene: -
J gene: TRBJ2-1
clone size: -
V gene: TRBV7-9
CDR3 DNA: TGTGCCAGCGGGGCGGATACCTACAATGAGCAGTTCTTC
CDR3 protein: CASGADTYNEQFF

D gene: -
J gene: TRBJ2-7
clone size: -
V gene: TRBV21-1
CDR3 DNA: TGTGCCAGCAGCCCCCATTCAGCGTCCCCTGGGGAGCAGTACTTC
CDR3 protein: CASSPHSASPGEQYF

D gene: TRBD1
J gene: TRBJ1-3
clone size: once
V gene: TRBV7-9
CDR3 DNA: TGTGCCAGCAGCCCTGGACAGGGGGACACCATATATTTT
CDR3 protein: CASSPGQGDTIYF

D gene: TRBD1
J gene: TRBJ1-4
clone size: -
V gene: TRBV6-1
CDR3 DNA: TGTGCCAGCAGCGCCGACAGGGGAACTAATGAAAAACTGTTTTTT
CDR3 protein: CASSADRGTNEKLFF

D gene: TRBD1
J gene: TRBJ1-4
clone size: -
V gene: TRBV19
CDR3 DNA: TGTGCCCACCTACATTACAGGGGGCGCGAGACTAATGAAAAACTGTTTTTT
CDR3 protein: CAHLHYRGRETNEKLFF

D gene: TRBD1
J gene: TRBJ1-2
clone size: -
V gene: TRBV4-2
CDR3 DNA: TGTGCCAGCAGCCAAGAAGGGACAGGGCCTAACTATGGCTACACCTTC
CDR3 protein: CASSQEGTGPNYGYTF

D gene: TRBD1
J gene: TRBJ2-7
clone size: few
V gene: TRBV5-4
CDR3 DNA: TGTGCCAGCAGGTCGGACAGGGGTCCCTACGAGCAGTACTTC
CDR3 protein: CASRSDRGPYEQYF

D gene: TRBD2
J gene: TRBJ2-1
clone size: -
V gene: TRBV2
CDR3 DNA: TGTGCCAGCACCTCGCTAGCGGGAGACTACAATGAGCAGTTCTTC
CDR3 protein: CASTSLAGDYNEQFF

D gene: TRBD1
J gene: TRBJ1-2
clone size: -
V gene: TRBV14
CDR3 DNA: TGTGCCAGCAGCCAAGGACAGGGGGATGGCTACACCTTC
CDR3 protein: CASSQGQGDGYTF

D gene: -
J gene: TRBJ2-3
clone size: once
V gene: TRBV11-2
CDR3 DNA: TGTGCCAGCAGCTCCGGAGGGGGGAGGGCAGATACGCAGTATTTT
CDR3 protein: CASSSGGGRADTQYF

D gene: TRBD1
J gene: TRBJ2-7
clone size: -
V gene: TRBV19
CDR3 DNA: TGTGCCAGTAGTTTCGGGACAGGGCTGTACGAGCAGTACTTC
CDR3 protein: CASSFGTGLYEQYF

D gene: -
J gene: TRBJ2-5
clone size: -
V gene: TRBV11-2
CDR3 DNA: TGTGCCAGCAGCTTAGCTGCAGGGTTGTGGGAGACCCAGTACTTC
CDR3 protein: CASSLAAGLWETQYF

D gene: -
J gene: TRBJ2-7
clone size: -
V gene: TRBV7-9
CDR3 DNA: TGTGCCAGCAGCTCGACTAACCTCGACTGGTCCTACGAGCAGTACTTC
CDR3 protein: CASSSTNLDWSYEQYF

D gene: -
J gene: TRBJ1-4
clone size: -
V gene: TRBV4-1
CDR3 DNA: TGCGCCAGCAGCCAAGTGTTAAGGACTCTTGTTTCCACTAATGAAAAACTGTTTTTT
CDR3 protein: CASSQVLRTLVSTNEKLFF

D gene: TRBD1
J gene: TRBJ1-2
clone size: -
V gene: TRBV19
CDR3 DNA: TGTGCCAGTCACCTTGGGGGACAGGGCTATGGCTACACCTTC
CDR3 protein: CASHLGGQGYGYTF

D gene: TRBD2
J gene: TRBJ2-3
clone size: -
V gene: TRBV10-3
CDR3 DNA: TGTGCCATCAACGGGGGGGATACGCAGTATTTT
CDR3 protein: CAINGGDTQYF

D gene: TRBD1
J gene: TRBJ1-2
clone size: -
V gene: TRBV6-6
CDR3 DNA: TGTGCCAGCAGTCAGGAGATCAGGGGGATCTATGGCTACACCTTC
CDR3 protein: CASSQEIRGIYGYTF

D gene: TRBD1
J gene: TRBJ1-2
clone size: -
V gene: TRBV6-5
CDR3 DNA: TGTGCCAGCAGTAACAGGGGAGGCTACACCTTC
CDR3 protein: CASSNRGGYTF

D gene: -
J gene: TRBJ2-5
clone size: -
V gene: TRBV5-1
CDR3 DNA: TGCGCCAGCAGCTTCTCAGGAACCCAAGAGACCCAGTACTTC
CDR3 protein: CASSFSGTQETQYF

D gene: -
J gene: TRBJ1-2
clone size: once
V gene: TRBV9
CDR3 DNA: TGTGCCAGCAGCGTAGGGTGGGGGGGGGACCTTTTCTATGGCTACACCTTC
CDR3 protein: CASSVGWGGDLFYGYTF

D gene: -
J gene: TRBJ2-3
clone size: -
V gene: TRBV29-1
CDR3 DNA: TGCAGCGTTGAAGGATGGCAGGGTTCAGATACGCAGTATTTT
CDR3 protein: CSVEGWQGSDTQYF

D gene: -
J gene: TRBJ2-3
clone size: -
V gene: TRBV10-3
CDR3 DNA: TGTGCCATCAGTGACGGAACCCTCAGGGGCGGGGGATCCACAGATACGCAGTATTTT
CDR3 protein: CAISDGTLRGGGSTDTQYF

D gene: TRBD2
J gene: TRBJ2-1
clone size: -
V gene: TRBV9
CDR3 DNA: TGTGCCAGCAGCGCGAGCGGGGGTGGAGGTGAGCAGTTCTTC
CDR3 protein: CASSASGGGGEQFF

D gene: TRBD1
J gene: TRBJ2-7
clone size: -
V gene: TRBV18
CDR3 DNA: TGTGCCAGCTCAACGGGACAGTTAAGCTCCTACGAGCAGTACTTC
CDR3 protein: CASSTGQLSSYEQYF

D gene: -
J gene: TRBJ2-4
clone size: -
V gene: TRBV6-1
CDR3 DNA: TGTGCCAGCAGTGGAGGAGAAGCCAAAAACATTCAGTACTTC
CDR3 protein: CASSGGEAKNIQYF

D gene: TRBD1
J gene: TRBJ1-1
clone size: -
V gene: TRBV6-5
CDR3 DNA: TGTGCCAGTAACAGGGGCACTGAAGCTTTCTTT
CDR3 protein: CASNRGTEAFF

D gene: TRBD2
J gene: TRBJ2-3
clone size: -
V gene: TRBV4-2
CDR3 DNA: TGTGCCAGCAGCCACTACTTTACCAGCGGGATGACGGATACGCAGTATTTT
CDR3 protein: CASSHYFTSGMTDTQYF

D gene: -
J gene: TRBJ2-1
clone size: -
V gene: TRBV12-5
CDR3 DNA: TGTGCTAGTGGCCGAGGCCAGGGGCCCTACAATGAGCAGTTCTTC
CDR3 protein: CASGRGQGPYNEQFF

D gene: -
J gene: TRBJ2-5
clone size: -
V gene: TRBV5-5
CDR3 DNA: TGTGCCAGCAGCGATATCAGACGAGGCGGAAAGACCCAGTACTTC
CDR3 protein: CASSDIRRGGKTQYF

D gene: -
J gene: TRBJ1-3
clone size: few
V gene: TRBV30
CDR3 DNA: TGTGCCTGGAATCCCGACAGAGCTTACTCTGGAAACACCATATATTTT
CDR3 protein: CAWNPDRAYSGNTIYF

D gene: TRBD2
J gene: TRBJ2-2
clone size: -
V gene: TRBV2
CDR3 DNA: TGTGCCAGCAGTAAGACAGAGGCGGGGGTCACCGGGGAGCTGTTTTTT
CDR3 protein: CASSKTEAGVTGELFF

D gene: TRBD1
J gene: TRBJ1-2
clone size: -
V gene: TRBV15
CDR3 DNA: TGTGCCACCAGCAGAGCGACAGGGGAGACCTATGGCTACACCTTC
CDR3 protein: CATSRATGETYGYTF

D gene: -
J gene: TRBJ1-4
clone size: -
V gene: TRBV6-5
CDR3 DNA: TGTGCCAGCAGTTCAAGACGGGGCCAGCGGGGTGAAAAACTGTTTTTT
CDR3 protein: CASSSRRGQRGEKLFF

D gene: TRBD1
J gene: TRBJ1-1
clone size: -
V gene: TRBV9
CDR3 DNA: TGTGCCAGCAGCGGAAGGGGGCTGGGTGAAGCTTTCTTT
CDR3 protein: CASSGRGLGEAFF

D gene: -
J gene: TRBJ2-7
clone size: -
V gene: TRBV9
CDR3 DNA: TGTGCCAGCAGTCCTGACAGCTACGAGCAGTACTTC
CDR3 protein: CASSPDSYEQYF

D gene: TRBD1
J gene: TRBJ1-2
clone size: -
V gene: TRBV6-1
CDR3 DNA: TGTGCCAGCAGTCTCCGGGACAGGGACGGCTACACCTTC
CDR3 protein: CASSLRDRDGYTF

D gene: -
J gene: TRBJ2-7
clone size: -
V gene: TRBV6-6
CDR3 DNA: TGTGCCAGCAAGGGGTCCTACGAGCAGTACTTC
CDR3 protein: CASKGSYEQYF

D gene: -
J gene: TRBJ1-1
clone size: -
V gene: TRBV11-2
CDR3 DNA: TGTGCCAGCAGCTCGTTGGGACACCCGGAGACTGAAGCTTTCTTT
CDR3 protein: CASSSLGHPETEAFF

D gene: TRBD2
J gene: TRBJ2-7
clone size: -
V gene: TRBV5-1
CDR3 DNA: TGCGCCAGCAGCGGCGGACTAGCGGGAGGGGGGTCCTACGAGCAGTACTTC
CDR3 protein: CASSGGLAGGGSYEQYF

D gene: TRBD1
J gene: TRBJ2-1
clone size: -
V gene: TRBV7-8
CDR3 DNA: TGTGCCAGCAGCCCCGACAGGGGGGCCTACAATGAGCAGTTCTTC
CDR3 protein: CASSPDRGAYNEQFF

D gene: TRBD2
J gene: TRBJ2-3
clone size: -
V gene: TRBV2
CDR3 DNA: TGTGCCAGCAGGGCTTCGGTAGCGGGAAGGAATACGCAGTATTTT
CDR3 protein: CASRASVAGRNTQYF

D gene: TRBD1
J gene: TRBJ1-5
clone size: -
V gene: TRBV10-3
CDR3 DNA: TGTGCCATCAGTGAGGCGGGACAGGGTATTCAGCCCCAGCATTTT
CDR3 protein: CAISEAGQGIQPQHF

D gene: TRBD1
J gene: TRBJ1-2
clone size: -
V gene: TRBV4-1
CDR3 DNA: TGCGCCAGCAGCCTGGGGGCAGGGGGCAATAACTATGGCTACACCTTC
CDR3 protein: CASSLGAGGNNYGYTF

D gene: -
J gene: TRBJ2-7
clone size: -
V gene: TRBV19
CDR3 DNA: TGTGCCAGTAGTATAGCTGTGGAGGACGAGCAGTACTTC
CDR3 protein: CASSIAVEDEQYF

D gene: -
J gene: TRBJ2-5
clone size: -
V gene: TRBV5-4
CDR3 DNA: TGTGCCAGCAAACCCGGGAACCAAGAGACCCAGTACTTC
CDR3 protein: CASKPGNQETQYF

D gene: -
J gene: TRBJ1-1
clone size: -
V gene: TRBV9
CDR3 DNA: TGTGCCAGCAGCGTAGAGGCGTCCCCGGGGGAAGCTTTCTTT
CDR3 protein: CASSVEASPGEAFF

D gene: -
J gene: TRBJ1-3
clone size: -
V gene: TRBV30
CDR3 DNA: TGTGCCTGCCTTTCCAACGAGGCAGACTCTGGAAACACCATATATTTT
CDR3 protein: CACLSNEADSGNTIYF

D gene: TRBD2
J gene: TRBJ2-7
clone size: -
V gene: TRBV9
CDR3 DNA: TGTGCCAGCAGCCGAGATGACCTAGCGGGGCCCTCCTACGAGCAGTACTTC
CDR3 protein: CASSRDDLAGPSYEQYF

D gene: -
J gene: TRBJ2-1
clone size: -
V gene: TRBV6-6
CDR3 DNA: TGTGCCAGCAGTCCGTATAGACTAGACTACAATGAGCAGTTCTTC
CDR3 protein: CASSPYRLDYNEQFF

D gene: TRBD1
J gene: TRBJ2-1
clone size: -
V gene: TRBV2
CDR3 DNA: TGTGCCAGCAGGCAGACAGGGGACGGTGAGCAGTTCTTC
CDR3 protein: CASRQTGDGEQFF

D gene: TRBD2
J gene: TRBJ2-1
clone size: -
V gene: TRBV18
CDR3 DNA: TGTGCCAGCTCACCCCCCAATAGCGGGGGGGTGGATGAGCAGTTCTTC
CDR3 protein: CASSPPNSGGVDEQFF

D gene: -
J gene: TRBJ1-1
clone size: -
V gene: TRBV5-5
CDR3 DNA: TGTGCCAGCAGCGAAACACAGGGGAACACTGAAGCTTTCTTT
CDR3 protein: CASSETQGNTEAFF